This TCR beta chain was retrieved from a study of OX40 agonist ivuxolimab in advanced cancers. This clone turned up a few times. J lost 11 bases, V lost 5 bases, and 8 bases had no gene match. The CDR3 consists of 12 residues. The germline CDR1 and CDR2 sequences are MNHEY and SVGAGI. Only in-frame clones appear in the TCRdb table, and some are missing; sequencing was by immunoSEQ multiplex PCR. The table shows under 85,000 clones, with around 88% occurring only once. The source is an adult with an advanced solid tumor such as melanoma, head and neck, liver or kidney cancer. This chain joins TRBV6-5 and TRBJ1-1; 7 bases map to TRBD1. The source material was CD4+ or CD8+ T cells sorted from blood, sampled in a trial of the OX40 agonist ivuxolimab. CDR3 nucleotide sequence: TGTGCCAGCAGTACAACAGGGGAGAAGGCTTTCTTT. It is translated as CASSTTGEKAFF.